This paragraph covers one TCR beta chain sequence. The antigen is not known. The entry originates in a study of cytomegalovirus exposure and HLA in healthy donors. The study's findings and limits: Solely CMV serostatus was available to characterize immune exposure. It was reported that the classifier diagnosed cytomegalovirus status with high specificity and sensitivity in both the original and validation cohorts.

PCR used 60 Vbeta primers and 13 Jbeta primers. Only in-frame clones appear in the TCRdb table, and some are missing; sequencing was by immunoSEQ multiplex PCR. The profile shows roughly 110,000 clones, roughly 82% of them singletons. The CDR3 is 17 residues long. Between the trimmed V and J ends, which lost 1 base and 4 bases, there was a span of 18 bases. Germline V lookup: CDR1 SGHNT, CDR2 YYREEE (reference sequence). This clonotype originated in a man in his thirties or forties in good health and CMV-seropositive. The sequenced sample was PBMCs. The chain is built from TRBV5-4 and TRBJ2-1, with D maybe TRBD1 (6 bases). The CDR3 is CASSLRPGQPTYNEQFF. The CDR3 coding sequence is TGTGCCAGCAGCTTGAGACCAGGACAGCCCACGTACAATGAGCAGTTCTTC. Full variable domain (remainder filled in from reference TRBV5-4 and TRBJ2-1): ETGVTQSPTHLIKTRGQQVTLRCSSQSGHNTVSWYQQALGQGPQFIFQYYREEENGRGNFPPRFSGLQFPNYSSELNVNALELDDSALYLCASSLRPGQPTYNEQFFGPGTRLTVL.